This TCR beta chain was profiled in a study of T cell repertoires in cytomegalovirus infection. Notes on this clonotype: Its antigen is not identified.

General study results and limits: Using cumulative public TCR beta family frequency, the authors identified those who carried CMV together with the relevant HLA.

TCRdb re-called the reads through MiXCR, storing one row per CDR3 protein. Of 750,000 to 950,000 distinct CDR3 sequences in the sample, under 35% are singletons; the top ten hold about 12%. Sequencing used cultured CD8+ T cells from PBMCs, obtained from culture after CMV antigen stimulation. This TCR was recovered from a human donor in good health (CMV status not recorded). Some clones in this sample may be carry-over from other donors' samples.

The CDR3 protein is CASSPLAGANTEAFF. CDR3 DNA sequence: TGTGCCAGCAGCCCTCTGGCTGGGGCGAACACTGAAGCTTTCTTT. This chain connects TRBV7-9 to TRBJ1-1; TRBD1 might be the D (5 bases). CDR3 length equals 15 residues. Germline V gives CDR1 SEHNR, CDR2 FQNEAQ (reference sequence). V gave up 5 bases and J gave up 1 base, with 14 bases separating them.